These T cell receptor beta chains were read from a single sample in a study of blood T cell repertoires in COVID-19. Produced via immunoSEQ multiplex PCR; TCRdb's table is partial and in-frame only. The sample holds around 360,000 clones; 80% to 90% are singletons and the top ten take approximately 1.8%. The sequencing sample was made of PBMCs or T cells enriched from blood (not recorded which). The receptors were sampled from a man in his forties or fifties in a cohort exposed to, infected with or recovered from COVID-19 (not recorded which). Both conserved end residues are trimmed from each CDR3.

j_call: TRBJ1-1; v_call: TRBV9; cdr3_aa: ASSTHGGTANTEAF
j_call: TRBJ2-5; v_call: TRBV4-1; cdr3_aa: ASSRGTGGETQY
j_call: TRBJ1-5; v_call: TRBV5-6; cdr3_aa: ASSVPGHHQPQH
j_call: TRBJ2-5; v_call: TRBV5-4; cdr3_aa: ASSLGLAGGEETQY
j_call: TRBJ1-2; v_call: TRBV27; cdr3_aa: ASTGGTGNYGYT
j_call: TRBJ1-1; v_call: TRBV3-1/TRBV3-2; cdr3_aa: ASSQGARTEAF
j_call: TRBJ2-1; v_call: TRBV7-3; cdr3_aa: ASSLFGTSGSTYNEQF
j_call: TRBJ2-7; v_call: TRBV5-1; cdr3_aa: ASRSGTALYEQY
j_call: TRBJ2-7; v_call: TRBV24-1; cdr3_aa: ATSLTGGPYEQY
j_call: TRBJ2-7; v_call: TRBV5-1; cdr3_aa: ASSSGQTTPYEQY